This TCR beta chain was identified during a study of OX40 agonist ivuxolimab in advanced cancers. For the study in its entirety: Ivuxolimab was a fully human IgG2 agonistic monoclonal antibody targeting the costimulatory receptor OX40 (CD134). Intravenous ivuxolimab was administered to patients every 2 weeks at six dose levels: 0.01, 0.1, 0.3, 1.5, 3 and 10 mg/kg. Of the 50 or so patients in dose escalation, some 20 had hepatocellular carcinoma, about 15 had melanoma, 9 had renal cell carcinoma and 9 had head and neck cancer. The dose-escalation cohort was roughly 87% male with a mean age of approximately 59 years, ranging from roughly 20 to 80. Patients were allowed to have had prior anti-PD-1, anti-PD-L1 or anti-CTLA-4 therapy, and around 37% of the dose-escalation patients had previously received checkpoint inhibitors. Partial responses occurred in three dose-escalation patients: two with cutaneous melanoma and one with hepatocellular carcinoma. Peripheral TCRbeta sequencing aimed to test whether ivuxolimab altered TCR sequence diversity and caused clonal T-cell expansion. The paper covers the monotherapy dose-escalation part of the phase I ivuxolimab trial, which included N = 52 patients.

Patients with a history of autoimmune disease or receiving systemic immunosuppression were excluded from the trial. Peripheral blood for TCR sequencing was collected from all dose cohorts at baseline, on cycle 4 day 1, and on cycle 7 day 1. The samples were taken from a phase I, first-in-human, multicenter, open-label dose-escalation trial of ivuxolimab. Adults with locally advanced or metastatic melanoma, renal cell carcinoma, hepatocellular carcinoma or head and neck squamous cell carcinoma were enrolled in the trial. Before TCR sequencing, CD4+ and CD8+ T cells were separately sorted from peripheral blood. Genomic DNA was extracted from sorted cells for sequencing of the TCRbeta CDR3 region. TCRbeta CDR3 regions were sequenced using the immunoSEQ Assay. This immuneACCESS table, as held by TCRdb, lists in-frame sequences with V and J called but not all clones. Of the missing ones, under half trace to an unresolved V gene in checked studies; the others have no known cause. Counted in this sample were tens of thousands of clones; nearly 85% of them appeared once. Approximately 3% of the sample lies in the top ten.

Here is what the overall study found, with its caveats: In partial responders in the 0.1-3.0 mg/kg groups, normalized peripheral clonal expansion was found to be among the lowest, especially among CD8+ T cells. Low levels of normalized T-cell clonal expansion were also seen in some patients who did not respond. After ivuxolimab, CD8+ T cells had more expanded clones than CD4+ T cells on average. The antigen specificity of the peripheral T cells that underwent clonal expansion was not determined. At doses of 0.1 to 3.0 mg/kg, clonal expansion of both CD4+ and CD8+ T cells in blood was seen between baseline and week 6.

This clone was recorded once. Its antigen remains unidentified. Within one base of it there is no much larger clone, and no base qualities were kept. The germline V gene (reference sequence) supplies CDR1 LNHDA and CDR2 SQIVND. The CDR3, cysteine through phenylalanine, is 14 amino acids long. Only the CDR3 DNA is retained, 42 bases long and in frame from the first base. Germline trimming amounts to 8 bases on V and 2 bases on J, with 7 as the count of junction bases outside the gene matches. The V and J genes are TRBV19 and TRBJ2-7; 9 of the junction bases match TRBD1. The sequencing here drew on CD4+ or CD8+ T cells sorted from blood, taken in a trial of the OX40 agonist ivuxolimab. The sequence was collected from an adult with an advanced solid tumor such as melanoma, head and neck, liver or kidney cancer. The CDR3 protein sequence reads: CASGPRQGAYEQYF. The sequence in DNA is TGTGCCAGTGGACCTCGACAGGGGGCCTACGAGCAGTACTTC.